The sequence of this T cell receptor (beta chain) was determined in a study of technical replicates of blood from a few donors. TCRdb keeps only in-frame clones here, not all; method: immunoSEQ multiplex PCR. The sample holds roughly 80,000 clones; over 95% are singletons and the top ten take more than 0.35%. Germline lookup yields CDR1 MDHEN and CDR2 SYDVKM. This CDR3 comprises 16 residues. V was pared by 5 bases and J by 8 bases, with 22 bases between. The sample comprised T cells isolated from PBMCs. This clonotype was obtained from a human donor in good health. The chain uses TRBV28 and TRBJ1-5, with no clear D. The CDR3 coding sequence is TGTGCCAGCAGTGGATCGACGGAGAACCCAATCAAGCCCCAGCATTTT. It specifies CASSGSTENPIKPQHF.